These 26 T cell receptor beta chains were all obtained from the same sample, sequenced in a study of shared clonotypes between healthy human individuals. The table came from immunoSEQ multiplex PCR; TCRdb's copy has only in-frame clones and leaves some out. The table includes hundreds of thousands of clones, under 80% detected once. Sequenced: memory CD4+ T cells sorted from blood. Indicated subset: CD45RA-negative fraction. These receptors were collected from a woman in her twenties or thirties in good health.

The genes are TRBV6-1 and TRBJ2-5, with 9 positions matching TRBD1. In germline, CDR1 is MNHNS, CDR2 SASEGT. This CDR3 contains 13 residues. Germline trimming cut 4 bases from V and 5 bases from J; bases unmatched to any gene: 2. In DNA, the CDR3 is TGTGCCAGCAGTGTGACAGGGGGGGAGACCCAGTACTTC. Its protein is CASSVTGGETQYF.

This clone was seen only a few times. The chain has TRBV29-1 and TRBJ2-3; the D is unclear. The CDR3 consists of 14 residues. V was shortened by 7 bases and J by 0 bases, with 14 bases between the two germline ends. CDR1 SQVTM and CDR2 ANQGSEA come from the germline V gene. Written as DNA, the CDR3 is TGCAGCGCTTCTCAGCAGTACAGCACAGATACGCAGTATTTT. Protein: CSASQQYSTDTQYF.

V and J are TRBV28 and TRBJ2-7; 9 bases fit TRBD1. The CDR3 totals 13 residues. Unmatched junction bases numbered 7, after V lost 6 bases and J lost 7 bases. Germline CDR1 MDHEN, CDR2 SYDVKM. CDR3 coding DNA: TGTGCCAGCAGGCGGACAGGGGCTAGTGAGCAGTACTTC. Protein: CASRRTGASEQYF.

This clone was detected many times. This chain joins TRBV9 and TRBJ2-3; 10 nucleotides match TRBD2. With 3 bases clipped from V and 5 bases from J, the junction kept 9 bases outside the gene matches. Germline V gene lookup returns CDR1 SGDLS and CDR2 YYNGEE. This CDR3 comprises 16 residues. The CDR3 loop is CASSEGEREGQDTQYF. The CDR3 DNA follows: TGTGCCAGCAGCGAGGGAGAGCGGGAGGGCCAAGATACGCAGTATTTT. Full variable domain (outside the CDR3, taken from reference TRBV9 and TRBJ2-3): DSGVTQTPKHLITATGQRVTLRCSPRSGDLSVYWYQQSLDQGLQFLIQYYNGEERAKGNILERFSAQQFPDLHSELNLSSLELGDSALYFCASSEGEREGQDTQYFGPGTRLTVL.

The rearrangement uses TRBV28 and TRBJ2-1; 9 bases map to TRBD2. V lost 4 bases to trimming and J lost 0 bases; unmatched junction nucleotides: 7. CDR3 length: 17 amino acids. CDR1 is MDHEN, CDR2 SYDVKM, per germline. DNA of the CDR3: TGTGCCAGCAGTTCGGCGTATAGCGGGAGCTCCTACAATGAGCAGTTCTTC. This translates into CASSSAYSGSSYNEQFF.

The CDR3 reads CASSFEDRNTEAFF. CDR3 in DNA: TGTGCCAGCAGCTTCGAAGACAGGAACACTGAAGCTTTCTTT. This chain joins TRBV7-7 and TRBJ1-1, with D perhaps TRBD1 (5 bases). This CDR3 has 14 amino acids. Looked up from germline, CDR1 is SSHAT and CDR2 is FNYEAQ (reference sequence). V was shortened by 3 bases and J by 1 base, with 9 bases between the two germline ends. Full variable domain (outside the CDR3, taken from reference TRBV7-7 and TRBJ1-1): GAGVSQSPRYKVTKRGQDVTLRCDPISSHATLYWYQQALGQGPEFLTYFNYEAQPDKSGLPSDRFSAERPEGSISTLTIQRTEQRDSAMYRCASSFEDRNTEAFFGQGTRLTVV.

The chain has TRBV27 and TRBJ2-7, with D possibly TRBD2 on 5 matching bases. Germline assignment: CDR1 MNHEY and CDR2 SMNVEV (reference sequence). The CDR3 consists of 14 residues. V dropped 2 bases and J dropped 4 bases, with 12 bases sitting between them. The CDR3 region has the DNA TGTGCCAGCAGTTTAGGTATCGAGCGGTACGAGCAGTACTTC. Translating it yields CASSLGIERYEQYF.

The chain uses TRBV30 and TRBJ1-1, with D uncertain. CDR3 size: 13 residues. V was pared by 2 bases and J by 1 base, with 8 bases between. Germline V gives CDR1 GTSNPN, CDR2 SVGIG (reference sequence). CDR3: CAWSLARNTEAFF. CDR3 DNA: TGTGCCTGGAGTTTGGCCCGGAACACTGAAGCTTTCTTT.

The gene calls are TRBV25-1 and TRBJ2-1; maybe TRBD1 (6 bases). In germline, CDR1 is MGHDK, CDR2 SYGVNS. Trimming took off 2 bases at V and 7 bases at J, with 12 bases between the two ends. CDR3 length: 14 amino acids. The CDR3 protein is CASSESGGQNEQFF. The CDR3 coding sequence is TGTGCCAGCAGTGAAAGTGGGGGCCAGAATGAGCAGTTCTTC.

The chain employs TRBV30 and TRBJ2-7; the match to TRBD1 covers 7 bases. The V and J ends lost 2 bases and 0 bases, in that order; junction bases with no gene match: 7. Looked up from germline, CDR1 is GTSNPN and CDR2 is SVGIG (reference sequence). CDR3 length: 15 residues. The CDR3 spells CAWSNRRGYSYEQYF. The CDR3, as DNA: TGTGCCTGGAGTAACCGCAGGGGGTACTCCTACGAGCAGTACTTC.

The chain joins TRBV27 to TRBJ2-7; 7 nucleotides align to TRBD2. Germline-derived CDR1 and CDR2 are MNHEY and SMNVEV (reference sequence). CDR3 length: 17 amino acids. V gave up 5 bases and J gave up 2 bases; unmatched junction bases: 15. Here the CDR3 DNA reads TGTGCCAGCAGTCCGCTCGTTTCGAGCGGGGCTCCCTACGAGCAGTACTTC. Its translation: CASSPLVSSGAPYEQYF.

J is TRBJ2-5 and V is TRBV5-1; 8 bases are shared with TRBD2. CDR3 length equals 14 residues. Looked up from germline, CDR1 is SGHRS and CDR2 is YFSETQ. Losses at the gene ends were 3 bases for V and 5 bases for J; bases not matched to a gene: 6. The CDR3 DNA follows: TGCGCCAGCAGCTCGGGAGGGCCCTGGGAGACCCAGTACTTC. Translation gives CASSSGGPWETQYF.

V gene TRBV11-2 combines with J gene TRBJ2-7; weak D call: TRBD1 (6 bases). The germline V gene has CDR1 SGHAT and CDR2 FQNNGV. The CDR3 loop spans 15 amino acids. V was pared by 5 bases and J by 7 bases, with 21 bases between. CDR3: CASSAHRDNNGEQYF. The CDR3, as DNA: TGTGCCAGCAGCGCCCACCGGGACAATAACGGAGAGCAGTACTTC.

This clone was seen once. This rearrangement joins TRBV19 to TRBJ2-7; TRBD2 agrees at 10 bases. The CDR3 loop spans 14 amino acids. Germline V gene sequence: CDR1 LNHDA, CDR2 SQIVND (reference sequence). DNA of the CDR3: TGTGCTAGCAGGGGAGCGGGAGGGCCGATCGAGCAGTACTTC. It yields the protein CASRGAGGPIEQYF.

The V gene is TRBV7-3, the J gene TRBJ2-5, with 11 bases aligning to TRBD2. Germline CDR1 and CDR2: SGHTA and FQGTGA. The V segment lost 2 bases and the J segment 5 bases; nucleotides outside the gene matches: 7. The CDR3 extends over 16 amino acids. CDR3 coding DNA: TGTGCCAGCAGCTTAGTAGCGGGAGGGGCATGGGAGACCCAGTACTTC. This sequence encodes CASSLVAGGAWETQYF.

The rearrangement uses TRBV5-4 and TRBJ2-5; 8 bases match TRBD2. V dropped 0 bases and J dropped 5; count of bases not matched to a gene: 6. Germline CDR1 is SGHNT and CDR2 is YYREEE (reference sequence). The CDR3 runs to 15 residues. The CDR3 DNA is TGTGCCAGCAGCTTGGGTGCGGGAGGAGGGGAGACCCAGTACTTC. Protein: CASSLGAGGGETQYF.

The chain joins TRBV9 to TRBJ2-7; TRBD1 is a possible D gene (5 bases). Trimming stripped 0 bases from V and 2 bases from J, with 12 bases between. Germline V gene data show CDR1 as SGDLS and CDR2 as YYNGEE. This CDR3 contains 15 residues. The CDR3 DNA reads as TGTGCCAGCAGCGTAGGAATAGGGGCCCCCTACGAGCAGTACTTC. It encodes CASSVGIGAPYEQYF.

V usage is TRBV6-1 and J usage is TRBJ2-5, with 7 bases aligning to TRBD2. Germline trimming cut 2 bases from V and 5 bases from J; bases unmatched to any gene: 5. This CDR3 contains 14 residues. Germline V gives CDR1 MNHNS, CDR2 SASEGT. CDR3 loop: CASSEIDGRETQYF. CDR3 DNA: TGTGCCAGCAGTGAAATAGACGGGAGGGAGACCCAGTACTTC.

This clone has only one observation. This rearrangement joins TRBV7-9 to TRBJ1-2, with 8 bases aligning to TRBD1. The CDR3 contains 14 residues. Germline V CDR1 and CDR2: SEHNR, FQNEAQ (reference sequence). Unmatched junction bases numbered 9, after V lost 3 bases and J lost 9 bases. CDR3 sequence reads: CASSFPGDRSRYTF. For the CDR3, the DNA is TGTGCCAGCAGCTTTCCCGGGGACAGGAGTCGCTACACCTTC.

With respect to this clone: The same CDR3 also results from other DNA sequences found in this sample. The chain is built from TRBV28 and TRBJ2-3; 10 bases are shared with TRBD2. This CDR3 has 16 amino acids. The J segment lost 2 bases and the V segment lost 4 bases, leaving 6 bases of the junction unmatched. The germline gives CDR1 MDHEN, CDR2 SYDVKM. The CDR3 loop reads CASSSLAGVPTDTQYF. The CDR3, as DNA: TGTGCCAGCAGTTCCCTAGCGGGAGTACCCACAGATACGCAGTATTTT.

This clone was observed a few times. The CDR3 sequence is CATEDTLLTEAFF. For the CDR3, the DNA is TGTGCCACCGAGGACACACTCCTTACTGAAGCTTTCTTT. The V and J genes are TRBV10-3 and TRBJ1-1, with TRBD1 as a possible D gene (5 bases). Trimming stripped 10 bases from V and 5 bases from J, with 17 bases between. Germline-derived CDR1 and CDR2 are ENHRY and SYGVKD. CDR3 length: 13 residues.

V and J are TRBV7-3 and TRBJ1-5; D may be TRBD1 (6 bases). Trimming pared 4 bases from V and 7 bases from J, leaving 17 bases between. The CDR3 is 15 residues long. Germline CDR1 and CDR2: SGHTA and FQGTGA. This chain's CDR3 is CASSSQQGSGQPQHF. CDR3 nucleotides: TGTGCCAGCAGCTCACAACAGGGATCAGGACAGCCCCAGCATTTT.

This chain links TRBV29-1 with TRBJ2-1; TRBD2 matches 8 bases. The CDR3 has 15 residues. Germline assignment: CDR1 SQVTM and CDR2 ANQGSEA. V lost 3 bases and J lost 4; bases outside the gene matches: 8. DNA for the CDR3: TGCAGCGTTGACCCGGCTAGCGGGTCTTACAATGAGCAGTTCTTC. This codes for CSVDPASGSYNEQFF.

The gene calls are TRBV27 and TRBJ2-5; tentatively, D is TRBD2 (6 bases). CDR1 MNHEY and CDR2 SMNVEV come from the germline V gene (reference sequence). The CDR3 covers 15 residues. V gave up 6 bases and J gave up 3 bases, with 17 bases separating them. CDR3 in amino acids: CASRRTGLKEETQYF. In DNA form, the CDR3 reads TGTGCCAGCAGGAGAACGGGACTCAAGGAAGAGACCCAGTACTTC.

The chain recombines TRBV14 with TRBJ2-7, with 11 nucleotides matching TRBD2. Unmatched junction bases numbered 9, after V lost 1 base and J lost 4 bases. The CDR3 consists of 17 residues. Germline V CDR1 and CDR2: SGHDN, FVKESK. The chain's CDR3 is CASSQGVRLAGPYEQYF. In DNA, the CDR3 is TGTGCCAGCAGCCAAGGGGTCCGACTAGCGGGGCCTTACGAGCAGTACTTC. Full variable domain (missing parts from reference TRBV14 and TRBJ2-7): EAGVTQFPSHSVIEKGQTVTLRCDPISGHDNLYWYRRVMGKEIKFLLHFVKESKQDESGMPNNRFLAERTGGTYSTLKVQPAELEDSGVYFCASSQGVRLAGPYEQYFGPGTRLTVT.

This clone was counted between two and nine times. The chain is built from TRBV4-2 and TRBJ2-7, with D possibly being TRBD2 (6 bases). The germline gives CDR1 LGHNA, CDR2 YNFKEQ. There are 17 residues in the CDR3. Trimming stripped 0 bases from V and 6 bases from J, with 21 bases between. Here the CDR3 DNA reads TGTGCCAGCAGCCAAGATCCAATTGGAGGGCCATTGGGCGAGCAGTACTTC. Amino acid sequence: CASSQDPIGGPLGEQYF.